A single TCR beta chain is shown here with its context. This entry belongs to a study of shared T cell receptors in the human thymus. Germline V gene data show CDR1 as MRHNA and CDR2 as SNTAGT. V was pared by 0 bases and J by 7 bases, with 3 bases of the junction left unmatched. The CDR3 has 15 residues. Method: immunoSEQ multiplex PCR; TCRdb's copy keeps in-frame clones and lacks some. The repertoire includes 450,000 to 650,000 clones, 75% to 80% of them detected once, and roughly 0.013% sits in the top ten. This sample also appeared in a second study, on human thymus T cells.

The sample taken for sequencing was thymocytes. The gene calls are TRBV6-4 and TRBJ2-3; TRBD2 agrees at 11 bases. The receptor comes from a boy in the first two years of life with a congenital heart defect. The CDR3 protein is CASSDSTSGRNTQYF. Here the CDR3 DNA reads TGTGCCAGCAGTGACTCAACTAGCGGGAGAAATACGCAGTATTTT.